The 30 T cell receptor beta chains reported below all come from one sample, sequenced in a study of blood T cell repertoires in COVID-19. Data came from immunoSEQ multiplex PCR; TCRdb stores just in-frame clones and leaves some out. The sample holds approximately 120,000 clones, approximately 77% seen once. The sample comprised peripheral blood. These receptors were obtained from a man older than 75 with acute or convalescent COVID-19.

This clone was detected only once. The chain recombines TRBV4-1 with TRBJ1-6; a weak D match, TRBD1 (6 bases). Trimming left V 0 bases short and J 7 bases short, with 7 bases between. The CDR3 consists of 14 residues. CDR1 is MGHRA and CDR2 is YSYEKL in the germline V gene. The CDR3: CASSQDQGNSPLHF. CDR3 coding DNA: TGCGCCAGCAGCCAAGACCAGGGGAATTCACCCCTCCACTTT.

The V call is TRBV28, the J call TRBJ1-1; D is possibly TRBD1 (5 bases). Trimming removed 3 bases from V and 4 bases from J, with 15 bases in between. Looked up from germline, CDR1 is MDHEN and CDR2 is SYDVKM. The CDR3 is 15 amino acids. The CDR3, as DNA: TGTGCCAGCAGTTTGAGCCTCCCTAGGGGCACTGAAGCTTTCTTT. Residues: CASSLSLPRGTEAFF.

The rearrangement links TRBV3-1 (or the pseudogene TRBV3-2) to TRBJ2-3; 11 nucleotides line up with TRBD1. The CDR3 contains 17 residues. The germline V gene has CDR1 LGHDT and CDR2 YNNKEL (reference sequence). The ends lost 2 bases at V and 10 bases at J; junction bases unmatched: 14. The CDR3 DNA is TGTGCCAGCAGCCAATATGCGGGACAGGGGGGCCTCTGGGCGCAGTATTTT. It yields the protein CASSQYAGQGGLWAQYF.

The genes are TRBV3-1 (or the pseudogene TRBV3-2) and TRBJ1-2; 11 positions agree with TRBD1. CDR1 is LGHDT and CDR2 is YNNKEL in the germline V gene (reference sequence). V was pared by 6 bases and J by 2 bases, with 8 bases of the junction left unmatched. The CDR3 has 16 residues. In DNA, the CDR3 is TGTGCCAGCAGGCCTTTGGACAGGGGGCTCAACTATGGCTACACCTTC. Protein sequence: CASRPLDRGLNYGYTF.

The chain has TRBV2 and TRBJ2-7, with 7 bases matching TRBD2. Trimming cost V 7 bases and J 0 bases; bases outside gene matches: 6. In germline, CDR1 is SNHLY, CDR2 FYNNEI. This CDR3 comprises 14 residues. The CDR3 DNA follows: TGTGCCAGCATAGGGGAGGGAAGCTCCTACGAGCAGTACTTC. Amino acids: CASIGEGSSYEQYF. Based on the CDR3 plus reference TRBV2 and TRBJ2-7, the full variable domain is EPEVTQTPSHQVTQMGQEVILRCVPISNHLYFYWYRQILGQKVEFLVSFYNNEISEKSEIFDDQFSVERPDGSNFTLKIRSTKLEDSAMYFCASIGEGSSYEQYFGPGTRLTVT.

The chain couples TRBV7-6 to TRBJ2-1; D is possibly TRBD2 (6 bases). The CDR3 runs to 17 residues. Between the trimmed V and J ends, which lost 4 bases and 7 bases, there was a span of 23 bases. CDR1 and CDR2 from the germline V gene are SGHVS and FNYEAQ. For the CDR3, the DNA is TGTGCCAGCAGCTCTATTAAGATAGGGGCGCGGGGAAATGAGCAGTTCTTC. Protein product: CASSSIKIGARGNEQFF.

This sequence joins TRBV5-1 and TRBJ2-7; TRBD1 might be the D (5 bases). The CDR3 runs to 13 residues. The V and J ends lost 0 bases and 5 bases respectively, with 9 bases between them. Germline-derived CDR1 and CDR2 are SGHRS and YFSETQ. For the CDR3, the DNA is TGCGCCAGCAGCTTGGGGGTAGGGGACGAGCAGTACTTC. This sequence encodes CASSLGVGDEQYF. Together with reference TRBV5-1 and TRBJ2-7, the CDR3 gives the full variable domain: KAGVTQTPRYLIKTRGQQVTLSCSPISGHRSVSWYQQTPGQGLQFLFEYFSETQRNKGNFPGRFSGRQFSNSRSEMNVSTLELGDSALYLCASSLGVGDEQYFGPGTRLTVT.

V usage is TRBV15 and J usage is TRBJ2-5, with D possibly matching TRBD1 (6 bases). Trimming cost V 2 bases and J 5 bases, with 21 bases left between them. The CDR3 runs to 17 residues. Germline CDR1 and CDR2: LNHNV and YYDKDF (reference sequence). This CDR3 reads CATSRYKRQDSPETQYF. Here the CDR3 DNA reads TGTGCCACCAGCAGATACAAAAGACAGGACTCACCGGAGACCCAGTACTTC.

This sequence joins TRBV10-3 and TRBJ1-1, with D maybe TRBD1 (5 bases). Per the germline V gene, CDR1 is ENHRY and CDR2 is SYGVKD. V was shortened by 0 bases and J by 11 bases, with 10 bases between the two germline ends. The CDR3 covers 12 residues. CDR3: CAISESSGPAFF. Here the CDR3 DNA reads TGTGCCATCAGTGAGTCGTCAGGGCCGGCTTTCTTT.

This clone was found many times. CDR3: CASNRLPGQGVRYNQPQHF. In DNA, the CDR3 is TGTGCCAGTAATCGCCTGCCCGGACAGGGAGTAAGGTACAATCAGCCCCAGCATTTT. The genes are TRBV19 and TRBJ1-5, with 8 bases fitting TRBD1. CDR3 length: 19 amino acids. The germline V gene has CDR1 LNHDA and CDR2 SQIVND (reference sequence). Trimming removed 7 bases from V and 3 bases from J; junction bases left unmatched: 20.

The V call is TRBV25-1, the J call TRBJ1-5; perhaps TRBD1 as D (5 bases). Germline CDR1 and CDR2: MGHDK and SYGVNS. With 1 base removed from V and 5 bases from J, the gap between germline ends came to 12 bases. The CDR3 sequence is 15 residues long. The CDR3 sequence: CASSEFRTGDQPQHF. For the CDR3, the DNA is TGTGCCAGCAGTGAATTCCGGACGGGGGATCAGCCCCAGCATTTT.

V and J are TRBV6-5 and TRBJ1-5, with 7 bases identical to TRBD1. With 6 bases clipped from V and 2 bases from J, the junction kept 7 bases outside the gene matches. CDR3 length: 15 residues. Per the germline V gene, CDR1 is MNHEY and CDR2 is SVGAGI. Written as DNA, the CDR3 is TGTGCCAGCAGCGGAGGACAGGCCGGCAATCAGCCCCAGCATTTT. It yields the protein CASSGGQAGNQPQHF.

The CDR3 is CASIRGAGELFF. CDR3 nucleotides: TGTGCCAGCATCAGAGGAGCCGGGGAGCTGTTTTTT. The genes are TRBV12-3 or TRBV12-4 and TRBJ2-2; no firm D call. CDR3 size: 12 residues. Trimming took off 7 bases at V and 6 bases at J, with 9 bases between the two ends.

The genes are TRBV19 and TRBJ2-2; tentative D call: TRBD2 (5 bases). CDR3 length: 18 amino acids. Germline CDR1 LNHDA, CDR2 SQIVND (reference sequence). V was clipped by 6 bases and J by 3 bases, with 23 bases between them. Here the CDR3 reads CASSPWRMWGTDTGELFF. The CDR3 nucleotides are TGTGCCAGTAGCCCGTGGAGGATGTGGGGAACCGACACCGGGGAGCTGTTTTTT. The variable domain in full, with the rest retrieved from reference TRBV19 and TRBJ2-2, is DGGITQSPKYLFRKEGQNVTLSCEQNLNHDAMYWYRQDPGQGLRLIYYSQIVNDFQKGDIAEGYSVSREKKESFPLTVTSAQKNPTAFYLCASSPWRMWGTDTGELFFGEGSRLTVL.

The chain combines TRBV12-3 or TRBV12-4 with TRBJ2-4; D gene unclear. This CDR3 spans 13 amino acids. Trimming removed 3 bases at V and 10 bases at J, with 13 bases between. The CDR3 loop reads CASSFSASKIQYF. CDR3 bases: TGTGCCAGCAGTTTCAGCGCGTCCAAAATTCAGTACTTC.

The chain joins TRBV11-2 to TRBJ1-3; 11 nucleotides agree with TRBD1. This CDR3 comprises 17 residues. With V trimmed by 5 bases and J by 4 bases, 10 bases remained unmatched. Germline loops: CDR1 SGHAT, CDR2 FQNNGV. The CDR3, as DNA: TGTGCCAGCAGCCCAGATCGGGGACAGGGGGTAGGAAACACCATATATTTT. Protein: CASSPDRGQGVGNTIYF.

CDR3 residues: CASSISPAYNSPLHF. CDR3 nucleotide sequence: TGTGCCAGTAGTATCTCTCCAGCGTATAATTCACCCCTCCACTTT. The chain combines TRBV19 with TRBJ1-6; no definite D call. Germline CDR1 reads LNHDA; CDR2 reads SQIVND (reference sequence). The CDR3 runs to 15 residues. V lost 3 bases and J lost 4, with 10 bases in between.

The chain is built from TRBV4-1 and TRBJ1-2; D uncertain. The germline V gene encodes CDR1 MGHRA and CDR2 YSYEKL. The CDR3 consists of 14 residues. V was clipped by 1 base and J by 4 bases, with 10 bases between them. CDR3 bases: TGCGCCAGCAGCCAAGCAACGGGGATCTATGGCTACACCTTC. It codes for CASSQATGIYGYTF.

This chain connects TRBV15 to TRBJ2-7; TRBD2 matches at 7 bases. J lost 0 bases, V lost 0 bases, and 5 bases had no gene match. This CDR3 region has 16 residues. Per the germline V gene, CDR1 is LNHNV and CDR2 is YYDKDF (reference sequence). The CDR3 is CATSRDTQRGSYEQYF. For the CDR3, the DNA is TGTGCCACCAGCAGAGATACCCAGCGGGGCTCCTACGAGCAGTACTTC.

The chain couples TRBV4-1 to TRBJ1-5; D might be TRBD1 (5 bases). The CDR3 loop spans 15 amino acids. Trimming cost V 0 bases and J 9 bases, with 15 bases left between them. From germline, CDR1 is MGHRA and CDR2 YSYEKL. CDR3 DNA sequence: TGCGCCAGCAGCCAAGAAGGAGGGGACCTAGCGCCCCAGCATTTT. Amino acid sequence: CASSQEGGDLAPQHF.

The J gene is TRBJ1-2, the V gene TRBV5-6; TRBD1 matches 7 bases. Germline V gene data show CDR1 as SGHDT and CDR2 as YYEEEE. The CDR3 spans 14 residues. With V trimmed by 1 base and J by 8 bases, 8 bases remained unmatched. In DNA form, the CDR3 reads TGTGCCAGCAGCTTGAGGGGGACAGCACAAGGCTACACCTTC. This translates into CASSLRGTAQGYTF.

V gene TRBV2 combines with J gene TRBJ2-5; a possible D gene is TRBD1 (6 bases). This CDR3 is built from 13 residues. The V gene lost 4 bases and the J gene lost 5 bases, with 11 bases spanning the gap. Germline V gene sequence: CDR1 SNHLY, CDR2 FYNNEI. CDR3 in amino acids: CASSGGTRETQYF. The CDR3 DNA reads as TGTGCCAGCAGTGGAGGGACAAGGGAGACCCAGTACTTC.

This sequence joins TRBV18 and TRBJ2-7; weak D call: TRBD1 (5 bases). CDR1 and CDR2 from the germline V gene are KGHSH and LQKENI. Trimming cost V 1 base and J 5 bases, with 6 bases left between them. The length of the CDR3 is 12 residues. The CDR3 loop reads CASSPQGNEQYF. DNA for the CDR3: TGTGCCAGCTCACCACAGGGGAACGAGCAGTACTTC.

CDR3 bases: TGTGCCAGCACACGGACCGGGACAGATAACTATGGCTACACCTTC. Encoded protein: CASTRTGTDNYGYTF. This sequence joins TRBV7-8 and TRBJ1-2; 7 positions match TRBD1. The CDR3 runs to 15 residues. Trimming removed 7 bases from V and 1 base from J; junction bases left unmatched: 9. Looked up from germline, CDR1 is SGHVS and CDR2 is FQNEAQ.

This chain connects TRBV6-5 to TRBJ1-6; D perhaps matches TRBD1 (6 bases). The CDR3 extends over 14 amino acids. The V gene's germline CDR1 is MNHEY and CDR2 SVGAGI. Trimming cost V 4 bases and J 10 bases, with 14 bases left between them. The CDR3 is CASSFRQVGSPLHF. CDR3 sequence (DNA): TGTGCCAGCAGTTTCCGACAGGTCGGATCACCCCTCCACTTT.

The chain couples TRBV27 to TRBJ2-3, with D possibly being TRBD2 (5 bases). The CDR3 has 12 residues. The germline V gene encodes CDR1 MNHEY and CDR2 SMNVEV (reference sequence). Trimming removed 5 bases from V and 4 bases from J, with 7 bases in between. CDR3 sequence reads: CASSPGSDTQYF. The CDR3 DNA reads TGTGCCAGCAGTCCGGGGTCAGATACGCAGTATTTT.

In nucleotides, the CDR3 is TGCGCCAGCAGCTTGTGGCAGGGGGAAACCTACGAGCAGTACTTC. Translation gives CASSLWQGETYEQYF. The V gene is TRBV5-1, the J gene TRBJ2-7; 7 bases are a match to TRBD1. Germline assignment: CDR1 SGHRS and CDR2 YFSETQ. This CDR3 is built from 15 residues. V shed 1 base and J 2 bases; nucleotides not matched to a gene: 6.

This clone was found a few times. The gene calls are TRBV10-3 and TRBJ2-2; TRBD2 matches 7 bases. The germline V gene has CDR1 ENHRY and CDR2 SYGVKD. The CDR3 has 15 amino acids. The junction had 1 base not matched to a gene; V was cut back by 0 bases and J by 3 bases. CDR3 region: CAISESGGDTGELFF. In DNA, the CDR3 is TGTGCCATCAGTGAGTCGGGGGGGGACACCGGGGAGCTGTTTTTT.

The chain carries TRBV7-2 and TRBJ2-3; tentative D call: TRBD2 (6 bases). The V gene lost 4 bases and the J gene lost 2 bases, with 16 bases spanning the gap. The germline CDR1 and CDR2 sequences are SGHTA and FQGNSA. The CDR3 spans 16 residues. CDR3 sequence: CASSSRGGPVTDTQYF. The DNA for the CDR3 is TGTGCCAGCAGCTCCCGGGGAGGTCCCGTCACAGATACGCAGTATTTT.

V is TRBV5-1 and J is TRBJ2-1; 9 nucleotides agree with TRBD2. Germline V gives CDR1 SGHRS, CDR2 YFSETQ. The V gene end was trimmed by 1 base and the J gene end by 2 bases; junction bases not matched to a gene: 7. This CDR3 contains 17 residues. The DNA of the CDR3 is TGCGCCAGCAGCTTGATCTATCTAGCGGGGACCTACAATGAGCAGTTCTTC. Protein: CASSLIYLAGTYNEQFF.